This TCR beta chain was captured in a study of OX40 agonist ivuxolimab in advanced cancers. Regarding the complete study: Ivuxolimab was a fully human IgG2 agonistic monoclonal antibody targeting the costimulatory receptor OX40 (CD134). Intravenous ivuxolimab was administered to patients every 2 weeks at six dose levels: 0.01, 0.1, 0.3, 1.5, 3 and 10 mg/kg. Of the 50 to 55 patients in dose escalation, around 19 had hepatocellular carcinoma, approximately 15 had melanoma, 9 had renal cell carcinoma and 9 had head and neck cancer. The dose-escalation cohort was roughly 87% male with a mean age of approximately 59 years, ranging from 23 to 79. Patients were allowed to have had prior anti-PD-1, anti-PD-L1 or anti-CTLA-4 therapy, and around 40% of the dose-escalation patients had previously received checkpoint inhibitors. Partial responses occurred in three dose-escalation patients: two with cutaneous melanoma and one with hepatocellular carcinoma. Peripheral TCRbeta sequencing aimed to test whether ivuxolimab altered TCR sequence diversity and caused clonal T-cell expansion. The monotherapy dose-escalation portion (N of about 47 patients) of the phase I ivuxolimab trial is reported in the paper.

V gives up 5 bases and J gives up 4 bases, and the segment between their germline ends measures 14 bases. The germline V gene supplies CDR1 SGHVS and CDR2 FQNEAQ. Including cysteine and phenylalanine, the CDR3 has 15 amino acids. This entry keeps only the CDR3 DNA: 45 bases, framed from base 1. Findings and caveats that apply to the study as a whole: The antigen specificity of the peripheral T cells that underwent clonal expansion was not determined. In the 0.1-3.0 mg/kg groups, partial responders were among the patients with the lowest normalized peripheral clonal expansion, particularly in CD8+ T cells. Clonal expansion of both CD4+ and CD8+ blood T cells was observed from baseline to week 6 at doses 0.1 to 3.0 mg/kg. Low levels of normalized T-cell clonal expansion were also seen in some patients who did not respond. After ivuxolimab, expanded clones were on average more numerous among CD8+ T cells than among CD4+ T cells.

For sequencing of the TCRbeta CDR3 region, genomic DNA was extracted from the sorted cells. The immunoSEQ Assay was used for sequencing of TCRbeta CDR3 regions. TCRdb provides this immuneACCESS table in a form limited to in-frame rearrangements. Some clones are lacking; in checked studies, under half of them reflect an unresolved V gene, and why the rest are absent is not known. The sample table holds about 84,000 clones, of which more than 70% were seen once. Jointly, the top ten make up roughly 0.18% of the sample. The trial excluded patients who had a history of autoimmune disease or who were on systemic immunosuppression. Peripheral blood for TCR sequencing was collected from all dose cohorts at baseline, on cycle 4 day 1, and on cycle 7 day 1. The samples were taken from a phase I, first-in-human, multicenter, open-label dose-escalation trial of ivuxolimab. Adults with locally advanced or metastatic head and neck squamous cell, hepatocellular, melanoma or renal cell carcinoma were enrolled in the trial. Before TCR sequencing, CD4+ T cells and CD8+ T cells were sorted from peripheral blood as separate populations.

A remark on this clone: Its specific antigen is unknown. No base qualities exist here, and no much larger clone lies one base off it.

Sequencing was performed on CD4+ or CD8+ T cells sorted from blood, taken in a trial of the OX40 agonist ivuxolimab. The V gene is TRBV7-8 and the J gene is TRBJ1-4; TRBD1 might be the D gene, on 5 matching bases. The receptor's source is an adult with an advanced solid tumor such as melanoma, head and neck, liver or kidney cancer. The bases read TGTGCCAGCAGCACCCACGGGGCCGGTAATGAAAAACTGTTTTTT. It translates to CASSTHGAGNEKLFF.